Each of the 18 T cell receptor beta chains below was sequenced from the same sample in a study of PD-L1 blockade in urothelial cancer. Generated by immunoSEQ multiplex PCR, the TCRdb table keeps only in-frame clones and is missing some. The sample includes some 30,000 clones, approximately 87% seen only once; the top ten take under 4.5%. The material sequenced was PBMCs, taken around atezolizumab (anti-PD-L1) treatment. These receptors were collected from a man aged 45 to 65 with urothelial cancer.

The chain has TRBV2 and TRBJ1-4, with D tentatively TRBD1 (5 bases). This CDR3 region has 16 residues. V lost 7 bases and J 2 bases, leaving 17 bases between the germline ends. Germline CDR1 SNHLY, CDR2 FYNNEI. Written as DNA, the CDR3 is TGTGCCAGCATTATCGGGGGGAAGTCGACTAATGAAAAACTGTTTTTT. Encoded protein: CASIIGGKSTNEKLFF.

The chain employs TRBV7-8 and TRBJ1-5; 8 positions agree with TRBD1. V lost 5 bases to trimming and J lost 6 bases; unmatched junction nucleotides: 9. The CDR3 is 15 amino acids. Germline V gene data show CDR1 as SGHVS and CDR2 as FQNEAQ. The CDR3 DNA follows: TGTGCCAGCAGCCCCCCCGGACAGGGCCCTCAGCCCCAGCATTTT. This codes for CASSPPGQGPQPQHF.

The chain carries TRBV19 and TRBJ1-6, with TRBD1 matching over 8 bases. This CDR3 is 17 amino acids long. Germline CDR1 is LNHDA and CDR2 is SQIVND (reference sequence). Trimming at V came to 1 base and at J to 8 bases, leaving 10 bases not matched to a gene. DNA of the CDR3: TGTGCCAGTAGTATAGGACCCCCAGGACAGGGCGATTCACCCCTCCACTTT. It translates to CASSIGPPGQGDSPLHF.

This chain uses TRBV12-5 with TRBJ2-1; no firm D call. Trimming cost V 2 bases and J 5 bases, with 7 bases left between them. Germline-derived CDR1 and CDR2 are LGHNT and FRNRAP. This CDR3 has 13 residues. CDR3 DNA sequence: TGTGCTAGTGGTTTGTCGTCGGACAATGAGCAGTTCTTC. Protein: CASGLSSDNEQFF.

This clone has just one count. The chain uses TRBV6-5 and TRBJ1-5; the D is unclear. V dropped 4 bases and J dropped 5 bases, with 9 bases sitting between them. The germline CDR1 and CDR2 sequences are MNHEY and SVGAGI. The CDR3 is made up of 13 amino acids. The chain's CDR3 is CASSFRGDQPQHF. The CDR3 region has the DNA TGTGCCAGCAGTTTTCGCGGGGATCAGCCCCAGCATTTT.

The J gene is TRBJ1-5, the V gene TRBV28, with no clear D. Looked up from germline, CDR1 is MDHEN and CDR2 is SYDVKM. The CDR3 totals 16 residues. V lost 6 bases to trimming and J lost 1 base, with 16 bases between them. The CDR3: CASSTRSGFSNQPQHF. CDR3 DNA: TGTGCCAGCAGCACTCGCTCGGGGTTCAGCAATCAGCCCCAGCATTTT.

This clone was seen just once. CDR3 sequence (DNA): TGTGCCAGCAGTTATACTAGCAGTTGGAGCTCCTACGAGCAGTACTTC. Translated: CASSYTSSWSSYEQYF. The chain joins TRBV5-8 to TRBJ2-7; D possibly corresponds to TRBD2 (6 bases). Trimming took 5 bases from V and 0 from J, leaving 18 bases between them. Germline V gene sequence: CDR1 SGHTS, CDR2 YDEGEE. There are 16 residues in the CDR3.

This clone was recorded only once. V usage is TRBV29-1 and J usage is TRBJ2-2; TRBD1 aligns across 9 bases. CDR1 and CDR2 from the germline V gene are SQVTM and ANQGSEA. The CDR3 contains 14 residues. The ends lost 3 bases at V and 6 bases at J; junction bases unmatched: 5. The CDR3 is CSVDERQGAGELFF. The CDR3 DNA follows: TGCAGCGTTGATGAGCGACAGGGGGCCGGGGAGCTGTTTTTT.

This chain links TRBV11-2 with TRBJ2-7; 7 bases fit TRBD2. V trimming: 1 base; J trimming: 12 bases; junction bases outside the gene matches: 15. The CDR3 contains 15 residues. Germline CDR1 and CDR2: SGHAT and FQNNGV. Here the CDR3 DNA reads TGTGCCAGCAGCTTAGGGGCGGGGACGGGAGGAACCTGGTACTTC. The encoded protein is CASSLGAGTGGTWYF.

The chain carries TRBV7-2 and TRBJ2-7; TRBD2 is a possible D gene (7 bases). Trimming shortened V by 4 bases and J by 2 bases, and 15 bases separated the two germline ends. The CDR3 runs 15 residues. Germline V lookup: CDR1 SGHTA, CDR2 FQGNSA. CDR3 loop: CASSSGGGGPYEQYF. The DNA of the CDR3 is TGTGCCAGCAGCTCCGGAGGCGGGGGCCCCTACGAGCAGTACTTC.

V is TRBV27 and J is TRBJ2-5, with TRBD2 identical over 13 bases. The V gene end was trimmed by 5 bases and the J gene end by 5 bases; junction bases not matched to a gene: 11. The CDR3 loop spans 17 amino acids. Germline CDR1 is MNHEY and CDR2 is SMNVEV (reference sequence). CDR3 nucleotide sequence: TGTGCCAGCAGTCTACCCCTGACTAGCGGGAGGTTGGAGACCCAGTACTTC. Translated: CASSLPLTSGRLETQYF.

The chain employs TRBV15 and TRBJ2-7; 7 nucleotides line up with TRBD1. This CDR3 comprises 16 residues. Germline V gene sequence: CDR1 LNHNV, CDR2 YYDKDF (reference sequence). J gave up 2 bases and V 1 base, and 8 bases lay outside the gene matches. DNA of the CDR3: TGTGCCACCAGCAGAGGGCACAGGGGTCTGACCTACGAGCAGTACTTC. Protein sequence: CATSRGHRGLTYEQYF.

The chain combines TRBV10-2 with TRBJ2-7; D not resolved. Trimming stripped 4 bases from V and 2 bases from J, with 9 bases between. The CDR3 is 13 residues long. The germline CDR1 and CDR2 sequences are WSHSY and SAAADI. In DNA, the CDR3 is TGCGCCAGCAGTGGAACTGACACCTACGAGCAGTACTTC. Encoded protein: CASSGTDTYEQYF.

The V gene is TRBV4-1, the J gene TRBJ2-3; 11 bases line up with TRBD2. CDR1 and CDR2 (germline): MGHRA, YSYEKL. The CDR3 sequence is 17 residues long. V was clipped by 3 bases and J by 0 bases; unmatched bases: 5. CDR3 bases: TGCGCCAGCAGCCAGGGGTCTAGCGGGAGGAGCACAGATACGCAGTATTTT. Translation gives CASSQGSSGRSTDTQYF.

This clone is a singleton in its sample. The CDR3 protein is CASSLWTTGTDTQYF. Here the CDR3 DNA reads TGTGCCAGCAGTTTATGGACTACCGGCACAGATACGCAGTATTTT. The rearrangement joins TRBV27 to TRBJ2-3; D is possibly TRBD2 (6 bases). Per the germline V gene, CDR1 is MNHEY and CDR2 is SMNVEV (reference sequence). Between the trimmed V and J ends, which lost 1 base and 1 base, there was a span of 9 bases. The CDR3 contains 15 residues.

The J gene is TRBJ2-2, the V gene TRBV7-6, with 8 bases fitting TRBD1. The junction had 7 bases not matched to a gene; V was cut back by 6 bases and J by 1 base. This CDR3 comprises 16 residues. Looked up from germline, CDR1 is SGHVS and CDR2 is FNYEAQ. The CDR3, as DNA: TGTGCCAGCAGAAGGAGGGGGACAGGGAACACCGGGGAGCTGTTTTTT. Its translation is CASRRRGTGNTGELFF.

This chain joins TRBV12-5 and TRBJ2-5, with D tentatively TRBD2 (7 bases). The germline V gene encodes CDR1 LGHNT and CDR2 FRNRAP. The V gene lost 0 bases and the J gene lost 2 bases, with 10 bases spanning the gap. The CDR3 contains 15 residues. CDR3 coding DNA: TGTGCTAGTGGTTTGGTACAGGGACTACAAGAGACCCAGTACTTC. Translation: CASGLVQGLQETQYF.

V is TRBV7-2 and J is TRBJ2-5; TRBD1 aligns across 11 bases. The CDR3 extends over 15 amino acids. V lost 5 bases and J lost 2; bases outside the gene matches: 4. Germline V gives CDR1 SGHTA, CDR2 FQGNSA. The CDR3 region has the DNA TGTGCCAGCAGCACCGGGACAGGGGGACAAGAGACCCAGTACTTC. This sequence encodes CASSTGTGGQETQYF.